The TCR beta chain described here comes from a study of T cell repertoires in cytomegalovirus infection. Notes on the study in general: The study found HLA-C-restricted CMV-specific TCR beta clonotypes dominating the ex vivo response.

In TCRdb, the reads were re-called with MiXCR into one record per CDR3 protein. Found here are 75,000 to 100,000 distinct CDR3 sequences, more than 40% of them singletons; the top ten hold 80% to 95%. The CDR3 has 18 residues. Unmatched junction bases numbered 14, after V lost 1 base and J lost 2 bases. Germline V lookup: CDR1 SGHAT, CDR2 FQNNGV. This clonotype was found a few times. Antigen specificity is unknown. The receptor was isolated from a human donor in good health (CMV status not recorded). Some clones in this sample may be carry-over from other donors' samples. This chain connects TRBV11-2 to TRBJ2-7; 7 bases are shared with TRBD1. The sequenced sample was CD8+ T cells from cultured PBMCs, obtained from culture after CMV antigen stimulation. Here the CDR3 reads CASSLGGQKGVPTYEQYF. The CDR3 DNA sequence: TGTGCCAGCAGCTTAGGGGGACAGAAAGGAGTACCTACCTACGAGCAGTACTTC.